This paragraph covers one T cell receptor (beta chain) sequence. The antigen remains unidentified. The CDR3 runs 16 residues. The germline V gene encodes CDR1 MNHEY and CDR2 SVGAGI. The junction had 10 bases not matched to a gene; V was cut back by 2 bases and J by 5 bases. This entry is derived from a study of T cells after posttransplantation cyclophosphamide. TCRdb keeps only in-frame clones here, not all; method: immunoSEQ multiplex PCR. This sample has roughly 32,000 clones; 75% to 95% occur once, and the top ten carry roughly 0.25%. Cells defined as naive were viable CD3+CD4+ or CD3+CD8+ and CCR7+CD45RA+CD45RO-CD95-CD27+CD28+. Peripheral blood was collected from the related graft donor on the marrow donation day. The study, taken as a whole, reports: Later blood repertoires were often dominated by clones from the donor CD8+ memory compartment.

V usage is TRBV6-5 and J usage is TRBJ2-5; TRBD2 matches at 8 bases. Sequencing was done on a sample of naive CD4+ T cells sorted from PBMCs. This TCR came from a woman aged 55-69 years in good health, CMV-negative, and a related stem cell transplant donor. This CDR3 is CASSYDLRGGRETQYF. For the CDR3, the DNA is TGTGCCAGCAGTTACGATTTACGGGGGGGCCGGGAGACCCAGTACTTC.